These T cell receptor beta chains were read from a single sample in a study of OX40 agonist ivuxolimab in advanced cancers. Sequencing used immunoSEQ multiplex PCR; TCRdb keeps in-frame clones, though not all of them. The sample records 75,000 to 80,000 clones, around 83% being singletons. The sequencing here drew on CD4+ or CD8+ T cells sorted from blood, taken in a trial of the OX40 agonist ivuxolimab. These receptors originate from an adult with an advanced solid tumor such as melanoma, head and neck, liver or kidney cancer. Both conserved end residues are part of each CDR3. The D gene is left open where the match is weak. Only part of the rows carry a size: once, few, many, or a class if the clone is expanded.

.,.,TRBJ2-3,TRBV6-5,CASSYSRTLTDTQYF,TGTGCCAGCAGTTACTCAAGGACCCTCACAGATACGCAGTATTTT
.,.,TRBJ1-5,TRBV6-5,CASSYGGQPQHF,TGTGCCAGCAGTTACGGAGGACAGCCCCAGCATTTT
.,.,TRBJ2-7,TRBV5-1,CASSLLSGGAYEQYF,TGCGCCAGCAGCTTGTTATCTGGAGGGGCCTACGAGCAGTACTTC
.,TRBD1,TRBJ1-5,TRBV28,CASGTGVNQPQHF,TGTGCCAGCGGGACAGGGGTCAATCAGCCCCAGCATTTT
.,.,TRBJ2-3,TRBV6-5,CASSRRPQQDTQYF,TGTGCCAGCAGCCGGCGCCCTCAACAGGATACGCAGTATTTT
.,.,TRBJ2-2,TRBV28,CASSFRETGELFF,TGTGCCAGCAGTTTTAGGGAAACCGGGGAGCTGTTTTTT
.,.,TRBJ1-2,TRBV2,CASSDRAGGGYTF,TGTGCCAGCAGTGACAGGGCGGGTGGTGGCTACACCTTC
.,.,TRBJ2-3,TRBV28,CASGGLDTQYF,TGTGCCAGCGGGGGGCTAGATACGCAGTATTTT
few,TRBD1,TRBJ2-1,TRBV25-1,CASSDIQGVHNEQFF,TGTGCCAGCAGTGACATACAGGGGGTCCACAATGAGCAGTTCTTC
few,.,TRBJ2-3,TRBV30,CAWGAADTQYF,TGTGCCTGGGGGGCCGCAGATACGCAGTATTTT
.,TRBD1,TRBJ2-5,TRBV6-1,CASSYGPGQQETQYF,TGTGCCAGCAGCTACGGGCCGGGACAGCAAGAGACCCAGTACTTC
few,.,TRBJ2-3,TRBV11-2,CASSPVDTQYF,TGTGCCAGCAGCCCGGTAGATACGCAGTATTTT
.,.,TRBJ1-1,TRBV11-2,CASSLALYTEAFF,TGTGCCAGCAGCTTAGCGCTCTACACTGAAGCTTTCTTT
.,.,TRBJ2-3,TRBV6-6,CASGSRGVADTQYF,TGTGCCAGCGGCTCCAGGGGGGTGGCAGATACGCAGTATTTT
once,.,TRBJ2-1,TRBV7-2,CASSARPVEEQFF,TGTGCCAGCAGCGCCCGCCCTGTTGAGGAGCAGTTCTTC
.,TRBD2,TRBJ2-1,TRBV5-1,CASSPSGGTYNEQFF,TGCGCCAGCAGCCCCAGCGGGGGGACATACAATGAGCAGTTCTTC
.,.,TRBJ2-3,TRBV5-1,CASSPGGRGGPDTQYF,TGCGCCAGCAGCCCCGGGGGCCGGGGCGGGCCAGATACGCAGTATTTT
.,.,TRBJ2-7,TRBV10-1,CASSESTDSYEQYF,TGCGCCAGCAGTGAGTCGACAGACAGCTACGAGCAGTACTTC
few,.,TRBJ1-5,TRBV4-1,CASSQEDYSNQPQHF,TGCGCCAGCAGCCAAGAAGATTATAGCAATCAGCCCCAGCATTTT
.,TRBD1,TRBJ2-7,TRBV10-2,CASSEVTGANYEQYF,TGCGCCAGCAGTGAGGTCACAGGGGCAAATTACGAGCAGTACTTC
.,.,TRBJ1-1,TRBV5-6,CASSFYGGTEAFF,TGTGCCAGCAGCTTTTACGGGGGAACTGAAGCTTTCTTT
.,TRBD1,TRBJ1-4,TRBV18,CASSPRTGGDEKLFF,TGTGCCAGCTCACCGCGGACAGGGGGCGATGAAAAACTGTTTTTT
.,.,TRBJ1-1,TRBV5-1,CASSWMQGRRRGDTEAFF,TGCGCCAGCAGCTGGATGCAGGGGCGTCGACGTGGGGACACTGAAGCTTTCTTT
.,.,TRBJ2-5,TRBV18,CASSTGTQETQYF,TGTGCCAGCTCAACAGGGACTCAAGAGACCCAGTACTTC
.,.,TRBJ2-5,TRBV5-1,CASSPGLRSETQYF,TGCGCCAGCAGTCCGGGACTTCGATCGGAGACCCAGTACTTC
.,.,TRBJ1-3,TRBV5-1,CASSLVPDSGNTIYF,TGCGCCAGCAGCTTGGTGCCAGACTCTGGAAACACCATATATTTT
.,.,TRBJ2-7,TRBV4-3,CASSQVESSYEQYF,TGCGCCAGCAGCCAAGTCGAGTCGTCCTACGAGCAGTACTTC
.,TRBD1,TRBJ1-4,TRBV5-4,CASSLTGGANEKLFF,TGTGCCAGCAGCTTAACAGGGGGGGCTAATGAAAAACTGTTTTTT
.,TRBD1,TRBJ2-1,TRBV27,CASSPRQGPSNEQFF,TGTGCCAGCAGTCCGCGACAGGGCCCCTCCAATGAGCAGTTCTTC
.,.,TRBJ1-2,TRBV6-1,CASSERGNYGYTF,TGTGCCAGCAGTGAAAGGGGGAACTATGGCTACACCTTC
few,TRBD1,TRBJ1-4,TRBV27,CASRGEGQVNEKLFF,TGTGCCAGCAGGGGGGAGGGACAGGTTAATGAAAAACTGTTTTTT
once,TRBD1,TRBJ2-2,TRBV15,CATSSRRTGNTGELFF,TGTGCCACCAGCAGCCGTAGGACAGGGAACACCGGAGAGCTGTTTTTT
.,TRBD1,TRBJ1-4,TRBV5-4,CASSRDSLNEKLFF,TGTGCCAGCAGTAGGGACAGCTTAAATGAAAAACTGTTTTTT
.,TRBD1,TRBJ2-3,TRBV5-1,CASSYRGADTQYF,TGCGCCAGCAGCTACAGGGGTGCAGATACGCAGTATTTT
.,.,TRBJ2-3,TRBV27,CASSPDLSATDTQYF,TGTGCCAGCAGTCCAGACCTGTCTGCAACAGATACGCAGTATTTT
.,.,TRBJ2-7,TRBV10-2,CASSTSGNYEQYF,TGCGCCAGCAGTACAAGCGGAAACTACGAGCAGTACTTC
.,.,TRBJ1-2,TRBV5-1,CASSLGRSKANYGYTF,TGCGCCAGCAGCTTGGGGCGCTCCAAAGCTAACTATGGCTACACCTTC
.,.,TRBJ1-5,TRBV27,CASSRTGNQPQHF,TGTGCCAGCAGTCGGACCGGGAATCAGCCCCAGCATTTT
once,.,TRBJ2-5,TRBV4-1,CASSLSGKLVETQYF,TGCGCCAGCAGCCTAAGCGGAAAATTGGTAGAGACCCAGTACTTC
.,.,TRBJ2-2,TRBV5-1,CASSLAITSFGELFF,TGCGCCAGCAGCTTGGCCATAACTAGCTTCGGGGAGCTGTTTTTT
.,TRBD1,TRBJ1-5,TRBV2,CASRQGVSNQPQHF,TGTGCCAGCAGACAGGGGGTTAGCAATCAGCCCCAGCATTTT
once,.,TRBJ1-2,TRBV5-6,CASSQGLGGYTF,TGTGCCAGCAGCCAGGGACTAGGGGGCTACACCTTC
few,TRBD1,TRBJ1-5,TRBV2,CASTRTGGSQPQHF,TGTGCCAGCACCCGGACAGGGGGCAGTCAGCCCCAGCATTTT
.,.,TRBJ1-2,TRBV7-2,CASSLGGNNYGYTF,TGTGCCAGCAGCTTAGGGGGGAATAACTATGGCTACACCTTC
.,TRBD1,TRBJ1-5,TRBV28,CASGTGGQPQHF,TGTGCCAGCGGGACAGGGGGCCAGCCCCAGCATTTT
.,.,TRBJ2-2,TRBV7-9,CASSLAGTAGELFF,TGTGCCAGCAGCTTAGCAGGGACGGCCGGGGAGCTGTTTTTT
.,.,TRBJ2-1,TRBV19,CASSRGRTNNEQFF,TGTGCCAGTAGTAGGGGCAGGACCAACAATGAGCAGTTCTTC
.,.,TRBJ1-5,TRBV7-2,CASSLAGALQPQHF,TGTGCCAGCAGCTTAGCGGGAGCGTTGCAGCCCCAGCATTTT
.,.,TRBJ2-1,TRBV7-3,CASSPGGLVNEQFF,TGTGCCAGCAGCCCGGGGGGCCTGGTAAATGAGCAGTTCTTC
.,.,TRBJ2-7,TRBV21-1,CASSGTLEGRPEQYF,TGTGCCAGCAGCGGGACGTTGGAGGGCCGTCCCGAGCAGTACTTC
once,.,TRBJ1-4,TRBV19,CASKTLDRANEKLFF,TGTGCCAGTAAGACTCTCGATAGGGCTAATGAAAAACTGTTTTTT
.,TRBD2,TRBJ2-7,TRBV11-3,CASSLLADYEQYF,TGTGCCAGCAGCTTACTAGCGGACTACGAGCAGTACTTC
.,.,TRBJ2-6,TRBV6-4,CASSDTAAGANVLTF,TGTGCCAGCAGTGACACCGCGGCGGGGGCCAACGTCCTGACTTTC